These T cell receptor beta chains were read from a single sample in a study of T cell responses to AZD1222 COVID-19 vaccine. Measured with immunoSEQ multiplex PCR; TCRdb has only the in-frame clones, and not every one. The data contain tens of thousands of clones, approximately 84% of them singletons. The material sequenced was peripheral blood, taken 28 days after the second AZD1222 dose. These receptors were taken from an adult who received the AZD1222 COVID-19 vaccine. Both conserved end residues are part of each CDR3. The D gene is left open where the match is weak.

V: TRBV7-7; D: TRBD1; J: TRBJ2-7; CDR3: CASSLGLIGQGAYEQYF; DNA: TGTGCTAGCAGCTTAGGGTTGATTGGACAGGGGGCCTACGAGCAGTACTTC
V: TRBV5-1; D: NA; J: TRBJ2-2; CDR3: CASSLISGEAIGELFF; DNA: TGCGCCAGCAGCTTGATCAGCGGAGAGGCCATCGGGGAGCTGTTTTTT
V: TRBV6-5; D: NA; J: TRBJ1-2; CDR3: CASRTTYGYTF; DNA: TGTGCCAGCAGGACGACGTATGGCTACACCTTC
V: TRBV9; D: NA; J: TRBJ2-1; CDR3: CASSVRRDYNEQFF; DNA: TGTGCCAGCAGCGTACGGCGGGACTACAATGAGCAGTTCTTC
V: TRBV5-1; D: TRBD1; J: TRBJ2-2; CDR3: CASSSGQATGELFF; DNA: TGCGCCAGCAGCTCGGGACAGGCCACCGGGGAGCTGTTTTTT
V: TRBV12-3/TRBV12-4; D: NA; J: TRBJ1-2; CDR3: CASSRDTYYGYTF; DNA: TGTGCCAGCAGCCGGGACACCTACTATGGCTACACCTTC
V: TRBV5-1; D: NA; J: TRBJ2-5; CDR3: CASSLELGEETQYF; DNA: TGCGCCAGCAGCTTGGAGTTAGGGGAAGAGACCCAGTACTTC
V: TRBV7-9; D: TRBD1; J: TRBJ1-4; CDR3: CASSRGDRVSEKLFF; DNA: TGTGCCAGCAGCCGGGGGGACAGGGTTTCTGAAAAACTGTTTTTT
V: TRBV6-2/TRBV6-3; D: TRBD2; J: TRBJ2-7; CDR3: CASSLLGGLAGANEQYF; DNA: TGTGCCAGCAGTCTACTGGGGGGACTAGCGGGAGCGAACGAGCAGTACTTC
V: TRBV5-4; D: NA; J: TRBJ1-2; CDR3: CASSSGERWYGYTF; DNA: TGTGCCAGCAGCTCCGGAGAGAGGTGGTATGGCTACACCTTC
V: TRBV7-6; D: TRBD2; J: TRBJ2-2; CDR3: CASSPRERGGTGELFF; DNA: TGTGCCAGCAGCCCTAGGGAGCGGGGGGGCACCGGGGAGCTGTTTTTT
V: TRBV2; D: NA; J: TRBJ2-3; CDR3: CASSEWLGTDTQYF; DNA: TGTGCCAGCAGTGAATGGCTAGGCACAGATACGCAGTATTTT
V: TRBV21-1; D: NA; J: TRBJ2-2; CDR3: CASRHGQGTRNTGELFF; DNA: TGTGCCAGCAGGCACGGACAGGGGACGAGGAACACCGGGGAGCTGTTTTTT
V: TRBV5-1; D: NA; J: TRBJ2-7; CDR3: CASSPGYSYEQYF; DNA: TGCGCCAGCAGCCCTGGATACTCCTACGAGCAGTACTTC
V: TRBV7-2; D: NA; J: TRBJ1-1; CDR3: CASSLTENTEAFF; DNA: TGTGCCAGCAGCTTGACAGAGAACACTGAAGCTTTCTTT
V: TRBV6-5; D: NA; J: TRBJ2-2; CDR3: CASKEWGSNTGELFF; DNA: TGTGCCAGCAAGGAGTGGGGCTCGAACACCGGGGAGCTGTTTTTT
V: TRBV2; D: NA; J: TRBJ1-2; CDR3: CASSARGYGYTF; DNA: TGTGCCAGCAGTGCTCGGGGATATGGCTACACCTTC
V: TRBV6-5; D: NA; J: TRBJ1-5; CDR3: CASSYEPGQPQHF; DNA: TGTGCCAGCAGTTACGAGCCAGGACAGCCCCAGCATTTT